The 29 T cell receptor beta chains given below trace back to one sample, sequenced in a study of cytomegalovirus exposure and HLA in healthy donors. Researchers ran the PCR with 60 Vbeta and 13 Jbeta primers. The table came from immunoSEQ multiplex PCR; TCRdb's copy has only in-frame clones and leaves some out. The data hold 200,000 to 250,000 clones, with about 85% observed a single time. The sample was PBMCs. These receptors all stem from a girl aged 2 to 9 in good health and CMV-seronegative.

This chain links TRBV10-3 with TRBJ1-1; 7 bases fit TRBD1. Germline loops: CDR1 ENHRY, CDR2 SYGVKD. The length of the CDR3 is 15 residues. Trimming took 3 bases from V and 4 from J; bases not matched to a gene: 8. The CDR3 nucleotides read TGTGCCATCAGTGAAGGGGGCGCGGGAAGCACTGAAGCTTTCTTT. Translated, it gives CAISEGGAGSTEAFF.

The CDR3, as DNA: TGTGCCATCGGGGGCGTCTACGAGCAGTACTTC. Its translation is CAIGGVYEQYF. V usage is TRBV10-3 and J usage is TRBJ2-5; D perhaps matches TRBD1 (6 bases). The J call is doubtful: the DNA matches TRBJ2-7 better. Looked up from germline, CDR1 is ENHRY and CDR2 is SYGVKD. The CDR3 runs to 11 residues.

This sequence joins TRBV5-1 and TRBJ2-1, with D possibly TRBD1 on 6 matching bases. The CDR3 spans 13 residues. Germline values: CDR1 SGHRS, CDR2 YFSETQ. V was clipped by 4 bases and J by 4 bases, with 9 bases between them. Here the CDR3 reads CASSKDRYNEQFF. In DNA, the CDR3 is TGCGCCAGCAGCAAAGACAGGTACAATGAGCAGTTCTTC.

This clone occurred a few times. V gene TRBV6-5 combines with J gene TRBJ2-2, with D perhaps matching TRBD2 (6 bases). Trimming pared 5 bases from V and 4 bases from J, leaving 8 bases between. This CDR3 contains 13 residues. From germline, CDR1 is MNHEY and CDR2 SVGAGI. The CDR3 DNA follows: TGTGCCAGCAGTAATAGCGGCACCGGGGAGCTGTTTTTT. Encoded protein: CASSNSGTGELFF.

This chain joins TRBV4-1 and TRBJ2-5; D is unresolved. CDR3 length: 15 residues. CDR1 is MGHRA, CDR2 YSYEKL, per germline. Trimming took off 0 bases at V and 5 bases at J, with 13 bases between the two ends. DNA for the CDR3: TGCGCCAGCAGCCAAGAGGGCAGGAAAATGGAGACCCAGTACTTC. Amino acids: CASSQEGRKMETQYF.

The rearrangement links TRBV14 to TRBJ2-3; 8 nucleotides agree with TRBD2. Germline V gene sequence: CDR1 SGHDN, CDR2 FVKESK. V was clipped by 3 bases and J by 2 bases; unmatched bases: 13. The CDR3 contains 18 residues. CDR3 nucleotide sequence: TGTGCCAGCAGCCACCACGCCCCCAGCGGGAGTTTCACAGATACGCAGTATTTT. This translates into CASSHHAPSGSFTDTQYF.

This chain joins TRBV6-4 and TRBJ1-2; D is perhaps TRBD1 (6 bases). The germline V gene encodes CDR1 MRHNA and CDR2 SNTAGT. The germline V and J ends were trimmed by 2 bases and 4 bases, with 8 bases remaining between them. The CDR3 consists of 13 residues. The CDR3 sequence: CASSDGTTYGYTF. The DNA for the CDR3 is TGTGCCAGCAGTGACGGGACAACCTATGGCTACACCTTC.

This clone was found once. The DNA of the CDR3 is TGTGCCAGCAGCTTGCAACAGGAGAGATACGAGCAGTACTTC. The encoded protein is CASSLQQERYEQYF. The V gene is TRBV7-9, the J gene TRBJ2-7; tentatively, D is TRBD1 (5 bases). Trimming cost V 3 bases and J 4 bases, with 13 bases left between them. Germline V CDR1 and CDR2: SEHNR, FQNEAQ (reference sequence). The CDR3 covers 14 residues.

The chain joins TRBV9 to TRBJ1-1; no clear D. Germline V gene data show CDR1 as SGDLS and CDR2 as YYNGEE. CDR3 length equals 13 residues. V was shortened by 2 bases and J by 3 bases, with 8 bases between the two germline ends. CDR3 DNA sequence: TGTGCCAGCAGCGTGGACTCCTACACTGAAGCTTTCTTT. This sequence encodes CASSVDSYTEAFF.

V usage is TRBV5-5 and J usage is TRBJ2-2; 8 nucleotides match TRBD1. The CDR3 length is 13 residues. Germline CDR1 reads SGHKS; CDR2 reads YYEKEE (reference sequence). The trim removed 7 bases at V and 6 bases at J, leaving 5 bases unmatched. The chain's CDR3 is CASQNRGSGELFF. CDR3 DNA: TGTGCCAGCCAGAACAGGGGGTCCGGGGAGCTGTTTTTT.

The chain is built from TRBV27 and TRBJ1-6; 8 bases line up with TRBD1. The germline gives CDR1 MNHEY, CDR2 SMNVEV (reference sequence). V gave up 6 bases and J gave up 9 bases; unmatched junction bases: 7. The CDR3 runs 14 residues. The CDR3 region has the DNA TGTGCCAGCAGAACCGCAGGGGGCGGTTCACCCCTCCACTTT. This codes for CASRTAGGGSPLHF.

DNA of the CDR3: TGTGCCAGCAGTGATGGGTTGGTGTCGGGTGGCTACACCTTC. Protein sequence: CASSDGLVSGGYTF. V is TRBV6-1 and J is TRBJ1-2, with no clear D. The germline V and J ends were trimmed by 3 bases and 7 bases, with 15 bases remaining between them. CDR1 is MNHNS and CDR2 is SASEGT in the germline V gene. CDR3 size: 14 residues.

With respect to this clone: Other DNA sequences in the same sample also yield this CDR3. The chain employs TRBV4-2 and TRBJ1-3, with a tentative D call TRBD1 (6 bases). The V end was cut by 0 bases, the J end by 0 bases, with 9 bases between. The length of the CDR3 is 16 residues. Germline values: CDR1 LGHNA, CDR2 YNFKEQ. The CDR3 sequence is CASSQDPRGSGNTIYF. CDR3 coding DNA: TGTGCCAGCAGCCAAGATCCCAGGGGCTCTGGAAACACCATATATTTT.

In DNA form, the CDR3 reads TGTGCCAGCAGAACCAGGGGGCGGAACGAGCAGTACTTC. Its translation: CASRTRGRNEQYF. The chain links TRBV6-1 to TRBJ2-7, with TRBD1 matching over 8 bases. V shed 6 bases, J shed 5 bases, and the junction held 6 bases outside the gene matches. Germline V CDR1 and CDR2: MNHNS, SASEGT. The CDR3 is made up of 13 amino acids.

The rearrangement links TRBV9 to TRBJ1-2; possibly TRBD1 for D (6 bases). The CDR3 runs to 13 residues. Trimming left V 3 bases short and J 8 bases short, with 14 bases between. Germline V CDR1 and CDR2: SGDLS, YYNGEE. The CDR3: CASSAGRQEGYTF. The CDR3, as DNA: TGTGCCAGCAGCGCAGGGAGACAGGAGGGCTACACCTTC.

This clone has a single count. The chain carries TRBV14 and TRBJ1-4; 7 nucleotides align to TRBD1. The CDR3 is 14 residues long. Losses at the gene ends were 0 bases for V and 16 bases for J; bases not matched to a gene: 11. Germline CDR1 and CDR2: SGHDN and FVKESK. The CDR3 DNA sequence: TGTGCCAGCAGCCAAGATCCGGGACAGCAAACAGGGTTTTTT. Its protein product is CASSQDPGQQTGFF.

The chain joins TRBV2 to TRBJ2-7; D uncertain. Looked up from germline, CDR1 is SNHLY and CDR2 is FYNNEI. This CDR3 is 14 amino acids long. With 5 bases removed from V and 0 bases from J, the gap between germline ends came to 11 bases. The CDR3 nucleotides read TGTGCCAGCAGTATGAGTTCGAGCTCCTACGAGCAGTACTTC. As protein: CASSMSSSSYEQYF. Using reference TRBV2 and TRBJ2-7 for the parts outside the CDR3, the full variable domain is EPEVTQTPSHQVTQMGQEVILRCVPISNHLYFYWYRQILGQKVEFLVSFYNNEISEKSEIFDDQFSVERPDGSNFTLKIRSTKLEDSAMYFCASSMSSSSYEQYFGPGTRLTVT.

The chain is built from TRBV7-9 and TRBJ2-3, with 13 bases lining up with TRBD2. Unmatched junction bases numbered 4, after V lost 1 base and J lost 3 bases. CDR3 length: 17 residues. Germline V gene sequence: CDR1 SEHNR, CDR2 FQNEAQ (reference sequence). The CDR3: CASSLGTSGGRTDTQYF. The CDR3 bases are TGTGCCAGCAGCTTAGGGACTAGCGGGGGAAGAACAGATACGCAGTATTTT.

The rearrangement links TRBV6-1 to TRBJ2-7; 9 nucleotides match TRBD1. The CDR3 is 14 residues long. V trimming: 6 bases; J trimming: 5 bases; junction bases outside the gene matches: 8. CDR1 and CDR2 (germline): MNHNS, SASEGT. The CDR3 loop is CASREQGATNEQYF. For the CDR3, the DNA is TGTGCCAGCAGGGAACAGGGGGCGACGAACGAGCAGTACTTC.

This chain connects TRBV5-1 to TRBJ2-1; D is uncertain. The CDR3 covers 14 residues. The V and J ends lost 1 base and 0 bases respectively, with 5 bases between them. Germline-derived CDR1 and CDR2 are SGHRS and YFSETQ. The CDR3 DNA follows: TGCGCCAGCAGCTTGACCAGCTCCTACAATGAGCAGTTCTTC. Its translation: CASSLTSSYNEQFF.

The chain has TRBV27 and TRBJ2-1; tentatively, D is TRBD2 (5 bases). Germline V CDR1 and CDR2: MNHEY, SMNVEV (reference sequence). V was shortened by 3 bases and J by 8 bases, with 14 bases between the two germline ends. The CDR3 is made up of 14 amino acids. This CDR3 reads CASSFARGRDEQFF. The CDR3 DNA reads TGTGCCAGCAGTTTTGCCCGGGGAAGGGATGAGCAGTTCTTC.

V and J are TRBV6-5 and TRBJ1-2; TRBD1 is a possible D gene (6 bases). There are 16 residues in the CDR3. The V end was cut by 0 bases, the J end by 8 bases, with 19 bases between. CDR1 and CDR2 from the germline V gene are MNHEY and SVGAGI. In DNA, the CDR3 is TGTGCCAGCAGTTACTCCGATTCTGGGGGGGGCAAGGGCTACACCTTC. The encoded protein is CASSYSDSGGGKGYTF.

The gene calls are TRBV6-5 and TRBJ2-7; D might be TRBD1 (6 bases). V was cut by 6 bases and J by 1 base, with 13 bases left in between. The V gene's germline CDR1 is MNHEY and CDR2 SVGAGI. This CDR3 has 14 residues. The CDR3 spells CASSRHRDSYEQYF. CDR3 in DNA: TGTGCCAGCAGCCGCCACAGGGATTCCTACGAGCAGTACTTC.

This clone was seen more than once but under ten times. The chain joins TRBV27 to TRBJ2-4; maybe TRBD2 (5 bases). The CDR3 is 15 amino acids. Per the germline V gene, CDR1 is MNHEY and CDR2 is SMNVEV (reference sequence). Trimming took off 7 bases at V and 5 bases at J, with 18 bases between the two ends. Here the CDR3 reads CASNPPPEEENIQYF. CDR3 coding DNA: TGTGCCAGCAACCCCCCGCCGGAGGAGGAAAACATTCAGTACTTC.

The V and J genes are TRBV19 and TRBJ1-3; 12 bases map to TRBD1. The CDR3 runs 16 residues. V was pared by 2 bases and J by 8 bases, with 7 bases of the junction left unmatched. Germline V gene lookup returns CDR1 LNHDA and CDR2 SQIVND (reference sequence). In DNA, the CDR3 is TGTGCCAGTAGTATACCTGGAGGGGACAGGGGGCACACCATATATTTT. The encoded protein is CASSIPGGDRGHTIYF.

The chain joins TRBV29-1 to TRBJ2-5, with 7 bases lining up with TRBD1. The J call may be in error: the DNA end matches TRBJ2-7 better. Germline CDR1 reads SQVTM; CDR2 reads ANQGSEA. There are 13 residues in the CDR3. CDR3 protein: CSVGRDSSYEQYF. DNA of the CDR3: TGCAGCGTTGGCCGGGACAGCTCCTACGAGCAGTACTTC.

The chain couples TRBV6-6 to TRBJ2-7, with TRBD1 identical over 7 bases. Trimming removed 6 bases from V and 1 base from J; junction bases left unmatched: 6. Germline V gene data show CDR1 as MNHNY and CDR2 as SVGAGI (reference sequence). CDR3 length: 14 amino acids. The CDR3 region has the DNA TGTGCCAGCAGCCATGGACAGGTTTCCTACGAGCAGTACTTC. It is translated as CASSHGQVSYEQYF.

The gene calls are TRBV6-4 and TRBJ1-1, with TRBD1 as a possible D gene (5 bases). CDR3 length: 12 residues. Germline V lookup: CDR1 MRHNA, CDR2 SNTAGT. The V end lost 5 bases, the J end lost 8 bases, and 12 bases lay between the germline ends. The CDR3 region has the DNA TGTGCCAGCAGTCTCGCACAGGTCGAAGCTTTCTTT. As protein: CASSLAQVEAFF.

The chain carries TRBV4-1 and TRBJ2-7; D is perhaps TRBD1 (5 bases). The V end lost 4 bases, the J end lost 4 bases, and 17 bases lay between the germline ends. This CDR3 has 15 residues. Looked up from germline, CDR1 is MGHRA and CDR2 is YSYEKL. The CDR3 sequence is CASSLSKGSTYEQYF. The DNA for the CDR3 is TGCGCCAGCAGCCTCTCCAAGGGGTCCACTTACGAGCAGTACTTC.